Here is one T cell receptor beta chain with its context. This specimen belongs to a study of blood T cell repertoires in COVID-19. Study in general: Sites in the United States, Italy and Spain provided acute and convalescent COVID-19 samples. Nucleic acid was either cDNA or gDNA, and it came from T cells, B-cell-depleted T cells, or PBMCs.

This CDR3 region has 14 residues. The germline V gene encodes CDR1 MDHEN and CDR2 SYDVKM. Trimming shortened V by 8 bases and J by 0 bases, and 14 bases separated the two germline ends. As originally analysed: The authors estimated nucleated cell counts from reference gene primer amplification. Only in-frame clones appear in the TCRdb table, and some are missing; sequencing was by immunoSEQ multiplex PCR. The V and J calls and clone size come from that table; D and trimming were worked out from the DNA. The sample shows some 90,000 clones, about 88% of them seen only once. Input material: peripheral blood. This chain joins TRBV28 and TRBJ2-7; the D gene is possibly TRBD1 (6 bases). The receptor was isolated from a woman aged 80 or over with active COVID-19. CDR3 amino acids: CASVTQGSSYEQYF. The CDR3 region has the DNA TGTGCCAGCGTTACTCAGGGGAGCTCCTACGAGCAGTACTTC.